The 23 T cell receptor beta chains below all came from one sample that was sequenced in a study of blood T cell repertoires in COVID-19. Assay used: immunoSEQ multiplex PCR; TCRdb lists only in-frame clones, some missing. This table has about 350,000 clones, approximately 86% appearing once. Sequenced material: peripheral blood. The receptor source for this set is a woman aged 60-70 years with COVID-19, enrolled during active disease.

J is TRBJ1-5 and V is TRBV7-9, with D possibly matching TRBD1 (6 bases). Germline V gene data show CDR1 as SEHNR and CDR2 as FQNEAQ (reference sequence). Trimming stripped 5 bases from V and 6 bases from J, with 14 bases between. The CDR3 has 14 residues. The CDR3 DNA reads as TGTGCCAGCAGCCAAGGGGGGGTTTTTCAGCCCCAGCATTTT. Amino acid sequence: CASSQGGVFQPQHF.

The gene calls are TRBV9 and TRBJ2-7; D is perhaps TRBD1 (5 bases). V lost 0 bases to trimming and J lost 5 bases, with 12 bases between them. CDR1 is SGDLS and CDR2 is YYNGEE in the germline V gene. The CDR3 runs to 14 residues. CDR3 DNA sequence: TGTGCCAGCAGCGTAGTTGGTGGGGCGAACGAGCAGTACTTC. It translates to CASSVVGGANEQYF.

The chain links TRBV3-1 (or the pseudogene TRBV3-2) to TRBJ2-5; TRBD2 might be the D (5 bases). The CDR3 contains 13 residues. The germline CDR1 and CDR2 sequences are LGHDT and YNNKEL (reference sequence). Trimming took 4 bases from V and 2 from J, leaving 8 bases between them. CDR3 amino acids: CASSLSGQETQYF. CDR3 bases: TGTGCCAGCAGCCTCAGCGGACAAGAGACCCAGTACTTC.

The table lists this clone with a count of one. This sequence joins TRBV4-2 and TRBJ2-1; 9 bases agree with TRBD2. Germline-derived CDR1 and CDR2 are LGHNA and YNFKEQ. CDR3 size: 17 residues. V gave up 1 base and J gave up 6 bases; unmatched junction bases: 10. The chain's CDR3 is CASSQVPGTSFRNEQFF. The CDR3 bases are TGTGCCAGCAGCCAAGTTCCCGGGACTAGCTTCCGCAATGAGCAGTTCTTC.

The J gene is TRBJ1-2, the V gene TRBV5-8; 9 bases are shared with TRBD1. CDR1 SGHTS and CDR2 YDEGEE come from the germline V gene. This CDR3 is 14 amino acids long. Germline trimming cut 4 bases from V and 6 bases from J; bases unmatched to any gene: 7. The DNA for the CDR3 is TGTGCCAGCAGCCGTTCTGACAGGGGGGATGGCTACACCTTC. Translation: CASSRSDRGDGYTF.

The rearrangement joins TRBV7-2 to TRBJ2-2, with 8 bases matching TRBD1. The CDR3 totals 15 residues. Trimming cost V 8 bases and J 7 bases; bases outside gene matches: 12. CDR1 SGHTA and CDR2 FQGNSA come from the germline V gene. CDR3 protein: CASEKKAGGNGELFF. DNA of the CDR3: TGTGCCAGCGAGAAAAAAGCAGGGGGCAACGGGGAGCTGTTTTTT.

V usage is TRBV5-8 and J usage is TRBJ2-7, with TRBD1 matching over 10 bases. V was pared by 4 bases and J by 4 bases, with 8 bases of the junction left unmatched. This CDR3 is built from 15 residues. CDR1 is SGHTS and CDR2 is YDEGEE in the germline V gene. Here the CDR3 reads CASSPGQGNPYEQYF. The CDR3 DNA follows: TGTGCCAGCAGCCCGGGACAGGGGAATCCGTACGAGCAGTACTTC.

This chain uses TRBV19 with TRBJ1-1; TRBD1 matches at 7 bases. V was clipped by 6 bases and J by 4 bases; unmatched bases: 5. The germline CDR1 and CDR2 sequences are LNHDA and SQIVND (reference sequence). The CDR3 spans 13 residues. The CDR3: CASSQGESTEAFF. CDR3 bases: TGTGCCAGTAGCCAGGGGGAGAGCACTGAAGCTTTCTTT.

A few counts support this clone. The CDR3 DNA reads TGTGCCAGCAGCTTAGCGTGGGTTAGCATATCGCCTTTCTTT. It codes for CASSLAWVSISPFF. The J gene is TRBJ1-1, the V gene TRBV7-9; D remains unclear. Germline CDR1 SEHNR, CDR2 FQNEAQ (reference sequence). Trimming cost V 0 bases and J 12 bases, with 17 bases left between them. The CDR3 has 14 residues.

The V gene is TRBV10-3, the J gene TRBJ2-3; tentatively, D is TRBD1 (6 bases). V shed 3 bases and J shed 0 bases, with 13 bases lying between them. The CDR3 has 16 residues. Germline lookup yields CDR1 ENHRY and CDR2 SYGVKD. CDR3 coding DNA: TGTGCCATCAGTGAAGGTGTCAGGGGCAGCACAGATACGCAGTATTTT. Amino acids: CAISEGVRGSTDTQYF.

The CDR3 coding sequence is TGTGCCTGGACCCCCCGAGGGAGGGTTAACTATGGCTACACCTTC. Translation gives CAWTPRGRVNYGYTF. The chain recombines TRBV30 with TRBJ1-2; D is undetermined. V lost 4 bases and J lost 1, with 16 bases in between. The CDR3 contains 15 residues. Germline V gene data show CDR1 as GTSNPN and CDR2 as SVGIG (reference sequence).

The chain employs TRBV7-9 and TRBJ2-7; 7 bases map to TRBD2. This CDR3 has 14 residues. Germline-derived CDR1 and CDR2 are SEHNR and FQNEAQ (reference sequence). V was clipped by 2 bases and J by 5 bases; unmatched bases: 6. The CDR3 here is CASSLRAGVHEQYF. CDR3 in DNA: TGTGCCAGCAGCTTACGCGCGGGGGTCCACGAGCAGTACTTC.

Notes on this clone: The same CDR3 arises from other DNA sequences in this sample as well. The V call is TRBV27, the J call TRBJ1-2, with D unresolved. V was cut by 3 bases and J by 2 bases, with 7 bases left in between. CDR1 is MNHEY, CDR2 SMNVEV, per germline (reference sequence). The CDR3 runs 13 residues. The CDR3 DNA reads as TGTGCCAGCAGTTTTGAGGGAAACTATGGCTACACCTTC. Its protein is CASSFEGNYGYTF.

A few counts support this clone. The CDR3 region is CASSRDRYNSPLHF. As DNA, the CDR3 is TGTGCCAGCAGCCGGGACAGGTATAATTCACCCCTCCACTTT. The rearrangement joins TRBV4-2 to TRBJ1-6; 8 positions match TRBD1. The V gene's germline CDR1 is LGHNA and CDR2 YNFKEQ. The junction had 0 bases not matched to a gene; V was cut back by 4 bases and J by 4 bases. The length of the CDR3 is 14 residues.

The chain has TRBV10-3 and TRBJ2-2; D might be TRBD2 (5 bases). The germline V and J ends were trimmed by 2 bases and 7 bases, with 14 bases remaining between them. CDR1 is ENHRY and CDR2 is SYGVKD in the germline V gene. The CDR3 length is 15 residues. Here the CDR3 DNA reads TGTGCCATCAGTGAGAGGCTAGCTTCCAACGGGGAGCTGTTTTTT. It yields the protein CAISERLASNGELFF.

The chain joins TRBV7-9 to TRBJ2-1, with 9 bases lining up with TRBD1. Germline CDR1 is SEHNR and CDR2 is FQNEAQ (reference sequence). V lost 5 bases, J lost 8 bases, and 16 bases stayed unmatched. This CDR3 spans 17 amino acids. The CDR3 spells CASSQRGGTGIVDEQFF. DNA for the CDR3: TGTGCCAGCAGCCAACGCGGTGGGACAGGGATCGTGGATGAGCAGTTCTTC.

The chain employs TRBV20-1 and TRBJ2-7; tentative D call: TRBD1 (5 bases). V was cut by 3 bases and J by 2 bases, with 14 bases left in between. Germline V gene sequence: CDR1 DFQATT, CDR2 SNEGSKA (reference sequence). The CDR3 contains 14 residues. CDR3 nucleotide sequence: TGCAGTGCTAGTCCAACAGGTCTTACCTACGAGCAGTACTTC. Translating gives CSASPTGLTYEQYF.

This sequence joins TRBV21-1 and TRBJ1-1; the table's D call, TRBD1, has no DNA check behind it. TRBV21-1 is deemed a pseudogene. This CDR3 has 14 amino acids. The CDR3 is CASSKEGEVTEAFF. CDR3 DNA sequence: TGTGCCAGCAGCAAAGAGGGGGAAGTCACTGAAGCTTTCTTT.

J is TRBJ2-2 and V is TRBV5-4; D gene ambiguous. Germline values: CDR1 SGHNT, CDR2 YYREEE (reference sequence). Trimming removed 4 bases from V and 4 bases from J, with 8 bases in between. The CDR3 runs 13 residues. Here the CDR3 reads CASSPAGTGELFF. In nucleotides, the CDR3 is TGTGCCAGCAGCCCTGCAGGCACCGGGGAGCTGTTTTTT.

The chain has TRBV10-2 and TRBJ2-7, with TRBD1 matching 7 bases. Germline lookup yields CDR1 WSHSY and CDR2 SAAADI. The junction had 8 bases not matched to a gene; V was cut back by 3 bases and J by 3 bases. This CDR3 is built from 15 residues. The CDR3 region is CASSDPRQGIYEQYF. For the CDR3, the DNA is TGCGCCAGCAGTGACCCTCGACAGGGTATCTACGAGCAGTACTTC.

The rearrangement uses TRBV5-6 and TRBJ2-2; possible D gene TRBD2, 6 bases. V lost 2 bases and J lost 4, with 12 bases in between. Germline-derived CDR1 and CDR2 are SGHDT and YYEEEE. This CDR3 spans 15 amino acids. This CDR3 is CASSFGQGGTGELFF. In nucleotides, the CDR3 is TGTGCCAGCAGCTTTGGGCAGGGAGGCACCGGGGAGCTGTTTTTT.

This rearrangement joins TRBV5-1 to TRBJ2-1; 14 nucleotides match TRBD2. Unmatched junction bases numbered 11, after V lost 4 bases and J lost 8 bases. The CDR3 spans 17 residues. From germline, CDR1 is SGHRS and CDR2 YFSETQ. The CDR3 here is CASSLPTSGGAEDEQFF. In nucleotides, the CDR3 is TGCGCCAGCAGCCTGCCGACTAGCGGGGGGGCCGAGGATGAGCAGTTCTTC. The full variable domain, its missing parts supplied by reference TRBV5-1 and TRBJ2-1, is KAGVTQTPRYLIKTRGQQVTLSCSPISGHRSVSWYQQTPGQGLQFLFEYFSETQRNKGNFPGRFSGRQFSNSRSEMNVSTLELGDSALYLCASSLPTSGGAEDEQFFGPGTRLTVL.

The CDR3: CASSLDREVVYEQYF. In DNA, the CDR3 is TGCGCCAGCAGCTTGGACAGAGAAGTCGTCTACGAGCAGTACTTC. The genes are TRBV5-1 and TRBJ2-7; D is unresolved. This CDR3 is built from 15 residues. V was trimmed by 0 bases and J by 3 bases, leaving 13 bases between them. Germline V gene data show CDR1 as SGHRS and CDR2 as YFSETQ.